These T cell receptor beta chains were read from a single sample in a study of shared clonotypes between healthy human individuals. Produced via immunoSEQ multiplex PCR; TCRdb's table is partial and in-frame only. The sample includes hundreds of thousands of clones, roughly 78% of them seen just once. The sequencing sample was made of memory CD4+ T cells sorted from blood. These receptors were obtained from a woman between 25 and 40 years old in good health. Each CDR3 is given with its conserved first and last residue. A D gene is named only where the DNA matches it firmly. Only part of the rows carry a size: once, few, many, or a class if the clone is expanded.

V gene,D gene,clone size,CDR3 protein
TRBV6-5,.,many,CASSVMDRSYEQYF
TRBV7-9,TRBD2,many,CASSAEAGTQETQYF
TRBV5-1,.,.,CASSYGSKADTQYF
TRBV4-1,.,.,CASSRASGATYEQYF
TRBV11-2,.,once,CASSLEVDQPQHF
TRBV7-5,.,.,CASSPGYAGELFF
TRBV19,.,.,CASSPSVLSYNEQFF
TRBV28,TRBD1,.,CASGRTGGSTAQHF
TRBV23-1,.,.,CASSQLHRAWRTEAFF
TRBV19,.,few,CASSIKGRNTEAFF
TRBV6-1,.,.,CASRVGPNYGYTF
TRBV7-2,TRBD2,few,CASSRRSGVYNEQFF
TRBV29-1,.,.,CSVGAAVRDTQYF
TRBV5-1,.,.,CASSLAGGGTDTQYF
TRBV29-1,TRBD2,.,CSVGTSSSYEQYF
TRBV19,.,once,CASSIDLLRASSYNEQFF
TRBV11-2,.,.,CASSRFTHSNTEAFF
TRBV6-6,.,.,CASSGGGLGGNTIYF
TRBV28,.,once,CASSQDSSYEQYF
TRBV5-1,.,.,CASNRVSGANVLTF
TRBV27,.,.,CAARPVFGNTEAFF
TRBV5-1,.,once,CASSLARGTGEQCF
TRBV7-8,.,many,CASSLGGFVTNEKLFF
TRBV15,.,.,CATSSRVPNYGYTF
TRBV5-1,TRBD2,few,CASSSGVAGGLDEQYF
TRBV28,.,.,CASSLVSAGSGANVLTF
TRBV2,.,.,CASGRGSGSGETQYF
TRBV5-1,TRBD2,.,CASSLVNSGSYEQYF
TRBV7-9,.,.,CASSSSAGLGGNEQFF
TRBV2,.,.,CASKGGLGRYEQYF
TRBV19,.,.,CASSITGGANYGYTF
TRBV19,.,.,CASRGEVTSNQPQHF
TRBV19,TRBD1,.,CASSSRTGGEDEQYF
TRBV5-1,TRBD2,once,CASSLEREIDEQYF
TRBV7-3,TRBD2,.,CASRKLQSGRGRSNEQFF
TRBV28,.,.,CASSLARGSYEQYF
TRBV7-8,.,.,CASSLDRDWIYEQYF